This T cell receptor (beta chain) came from a study of cytomegalovirus exposure and HLA in healthy donors. V gave up 1 base and J gave up 3 bases; unmatched junction bases: 4. The CDR3 length is 15 residues. Germline V gene data show CDR1 as SGHVS and CDR2 as FNYEAQ. PCR used 60 Vbeta primers and 13 Jbeta primers. Assay: immunoSEQ multiplex PCR; the TCRdb copy retains only in-frame clones and omits some. The profile covers under 200,000 clones, with around 86% appearing a single time and less than 2.5% taken by the ten largest. V usage is TRBV7-6 and J usage is TRBJ2-3; 7 positions match TRBD1. The sample consisted of PBMCs. The TCR originated in a male donor in good health and CMV-seronegative. This CDR3 reads CASSLVGQRTDTQYF. The DNA for the CDR3 is TGTGCCAGCAGCTTAGTGGGACAGAGAACAGATACGCAGTATTTT.